The present T cell receptor (beta chain) was sequenced within a study of OX40 agonist ivuxolimab in advanced cancers. Sequenced by immunoSEQ multiplex PCR; TCRdb stores in-frame clones only, minus some. The sample holds 65,000 to 75,000 clones; about 90% are singletons and the top ten take roughly 4.2%. CDR3 length: 14 residues. Germline V gene sequence: CDR1 SGHRS, CDR2 YFSETQ. The germline V and J ends were trimmed by 2 bases and 1 base, with 9 bases remaining between them. The sequencing here drew on CD4+ or CD8+ T cells sorted from blood, taken in a trial of the OX40 agonist ivuxolimab. V gene TRBV5-1 combines with J gene TRBJ1-1; D is undetermined. The source is an adult with an advanced solid tumor such as melanoma, head and neck, liver or kidney cancer. This chain's CDR3 is CASSFGGSNTEAFF. The CDR3 DNA is TGCGCCAGCAGCTTTGGCGGATCGAACACTGAAGCTTTCTTT. Full variable domain (missing parts from reference TRBV5-1 and TRBJ1-1): KAGVTQTPRYLIKTRGQQVTLSCSPISGHRSVSWYQQTPGQGLQFLFEYFSETQRNKGNFPGRFSGRQFSNSRSEMNVSTLELGDSALYLCASSFGGSNTEAFFGQGTRLTVV.